Below, 16 T cell receptor beta chains from the same sample are listed, as sequenced in a study of response to subunit inactivated influenza vaccine. From the RT-PCR reads, TCRdb called clonotypes with MiXCR, one entry per CDR3 protein. The sample consists of around 570,000 distinct CDR3 sequences, about 11% of them appearing once. The same specimen was also included in a second study, on T cells expressing NK-cell markers. That study reports: With UMIs, 5'RACE template switching was used to make TCR beta cDNA.

The sequences come from PBMCs from blood, collected on the day of vaccination. Every receptor here comes from a man aged 45-60 years who received an inactivated influenza vaccine.

This clonotype has at least ten counts. The rearrangement joins TRBV10-3 to TRBJ1-5, with no clear D. V was clipped by 4 bases and J by 4 bases, with 8 bases between them. CDR1 and CDR2 (germline): ENHRY, SYGVKD. The CDR3 consists of 13 residues. The CDR3 region has the DNA TGTGCCATCAGTGCCGACGGAAATCAGCCCCAGCATTTT. Its translation: CAISADGNQPQHF.

The chain couples TRBV14 to TRBJ1-1; 10 nucleotides align to TRBD1. Germline CDR1 reads SGHDN; CDR2 reads FVKESK. Trimming cost V 2 bases and J 5 bases; bases outside gene matches: 11. CDR3 length equals 17 residues. The CDR3 DNA reads as TGTGCCAGCAGCCAAATCCGACAGGGGGCTTTGAGGACTGAAGCTTTCTTT. It encodes CASSQIRQGALRTEAFF.

This clonotype turned up a few times. V usage is TRBV3-1 and J usage is TRBJ1-1; 7 positions agree with TRBD1. CDR1 is LGHDT and CDR2 is YNNKEL in the germline V gene (reference sequence). This CDR3 has 15 residues. V trimming: 0 bases; J trimming: 4 bases; junction bases outside the gene matches: 5. The CDR3 region has the DNA TGTGCCAGCAGCCAAGAAGGGGGCGCGGGCACTGAAGCTTTCTTT. This gives the protein CASSQEGGAGTEAFF.

This clonotype was counted between two and nine times. The rearrangement uses TRBV5-1 and TRBJ1-3; D is unresolved. V was trimmed by 3 bases and J by 0 bases, leaving 10 bases between them. This CDR3 is 15 amino acids long. Germline CDR1 and CDR2: SGHRS and YFSETQ. The CDR3 region has the DNA TGCGCCAGCAGCTACGGGTCCAACTCTGGAAACACCATATATTTT. Its protein is CASSYGSNSGNTIYF.

This clonotype appeared a few times. Here the CDR3 DNA reads TGTGCCAGCAGCGTAGTGTACCAGCCCCAGCATTTT. Encoded protein: CASSVVYQPQHF. The chain combines TRBV9 with TRBJ1-5; D is undetermined. This CDR3 spans 12 amino acids. V shed 0 bases and J shed 7 bases, with 5 bases lying between them. Germline V gene lookup returns CDR1 SGDLS and CDR2 YYNGEE.

This rearrangement joins TRBV11-1 to TRBJ2-5, with D maybe TRBD1 (6 bases). The CDR3 extends over 20 amino acids. V was cut by 7 bases and J by 0 bases, with 30 bases left in between. Per the germline V gene, CDR1 is SGHAT and CDR2 is FQDESV (reference sequence). For the CDR3, the DNA is TGTGCCAGCACCACGATGAAAACAGGGTCCCGGAATAAGGACCAAGAGACCCAGTACTTC. Its translation: CASTTMKTGSRNKDQETQYF.

The V call is TRBV7-8, the J call TRBJ1-2; 9 bases line up with TRBD1. The germline V gene has CDR1 SGHVS and CDR2 FQNEAQ. The length of the CDR3 is 15 residues. V was pared by 5 bases and J by 5 bases, with 9 bases of the junction left unmatched. The CDR3 loop is CASSQGTGNVYGYTF. The CDR3 DNA is TGTGCCAGCAGCCAAGGGACAGGGAATGTTTATGGCTACACCTTC.

This clonotype has more than one count but fewer than ten. The chain recombines TRBV7-2 with TRBJ1-1; D unclear. V was pared by 0 bases and J by 3 bases, with 5 bases between. The CDR3 length is 13 residues. Germline V lookup: CDR1 SGHTA, CDR2 FQGNSA. The CDR3 is CASSLAMYTEAFF. In nucleotides, the CDR3 is TGTGCCAGCAGCTTAGCGATGTACACTGAAGCTTTCTTT.

The chain is built from TRBV10-3 and TRBJ2-1, with D possibly matching TRBD1 (7 bases). CDR1 is ENHRY, CDR2 SYGVKD, per germline. The CDR3 length is 16 residues. V was shortened by 8 bases and J by 2 bases, with 19 bases between the two germline ends. In DNA form, the CDR3 reads TGTGCCATCGGAATGGGGGGACAGATAACCTACAATGAGCAGTTCTTC. Its translation: CAIGMGGQITYNEQFF.

This clonotype was counted a few times. The chain couples TRBV9 to TRBJ1-5, with D hard to call. This CDR3 comprises 15 residues. V was trimmed by 3 bases and J by 0 bases, leaving 10 bases between them. Per germline, CDR1 SGDLS and CDR2 YYNGEE. CDR3 amino acids: CASSGTVYSNQPQHF. CDR3 coding DNA: TGTGCCAGCAGCGGGACTGTATATAGCAATCAGCCCCAGCATTTT.

This clonotype was recorded a few times. CDR3 nucleotides: TGCGCCAGCAGCCGCCTCGGACGGGACACTGAAGCTTTCTTT. Protein: CASSRLGRDTEAFF. The chain has TRBV4-3 and TRBJ1-1; D uncertain. Germline assignment: CDR1 LGHNA and CDR2 YSLEER. The CDR3 runs 14 residues. The V end lost 4 bases, the J end lost 3 bases, and 12 bases lay between the germline ends.

The chain couples TRBV12-3 or TRBV12-4 to TRBJ2-3; 10 bases agree with TRBD2. V lost 7 bases to trimming and J lost 2 bases; unmatched junction nucleotides: 9. CDR3 length equals 16 residues. The CDR3 DNA follows: TGTGCCAGCAAATCAGTAGCGGGAGGTGTCACAGATACGCAGTATTTT. Residues: CASKSVAGGVTDTQYF.

This sequence joins TRBV7-2 and TRBJ2-3, with a possible D match to TRBD2 (5 bases). Trimming stripped 0 bases from V and 5 bases from J, with 12 bases between. This CDR3 is built from 15 residues. Germline V CDR1 and CDR2: SGHTA, FQGNSA. The CDR3 bases are TGTGCCAGCAGCTTAGCGGAAGTTAGCGTAGATACGCAGTATTTT. Its translation: CASSLAEVSVDTQYF.

The chain joins TRBV4-2 to TRBJ2-3, with D possibly being TRBD2 (5 bases). The germline V gene encodes CDR1 LGHNA and CDR2 YNFKEQ. The CDR3 covers 15 residues. V lost 0 bases, J lost 2 bases, and 9 bases lay in between. This CDR3 reads CASSQDKRPTDTQYF. As DNA, the CDR3 is TGTGCCAGCAGCCAAGACAAGCGGCCCACAGATACGCAGTATTTT.

The chain recombines TRBV10-3 with TRBJ2-7; 9 bases are shared with TRBD1. The ends lost 10 bases at V and 1 base at J; junction bases unmatched: 5. The CDR3 is 13 amino acids. Germline-derived CDR1 and CDR2 are ENHRY and SYGVKD. The CDR3 reads CATRDRASYEQYF. CDR3 nucleotides: TGTGCCACGCGGGACAGGGCATCCTACGAGCAGTACTTC.

This clonotype was seen more than once but under ten times. The chain links TRBV20-1 to TRBJ2-3, with 11 bases matching TRBD2. Germline CDR1 DFQATT, CDR2 SNEGSKA (reference sequence). V was clipped by 4 bases and J by 4 bases; unmatched bases: 4. The CDR3 sequence is 14 residues long. CDR3 nucleotide sequence: TGCAGTGCTACGCCGGGACTAGCGGCAGATACGCAGTATTTT. It encodes CSATPGLAADTQYF.